The source of this T cell receptor beta chain is a study of low-dose radiotherapy and immunotherapy resistance in tumors (dated by TCRdb to between 2022 and 2023). Background on the whole study: Cohort 1 received 0.5 Gy per fraction every 2 weeks, with a prescribed total PTV dose of 6.5 Gy. Starting on cycle 1 day 1, patients took 300 mg of aspirin by mouth once a day for four cycles. Eight patients were included in the translational analysis: three from the first dose cohort and the first five from the second dose cohort. No randomization into treatment groups was done for the people taking part in the trial. Patients were given nivolumab as a 240 mg flat dose every two weeks and ipilimumab at 1 mg/kg every six weeks, with both drugs delivered intravenously. In Cohort 2, 1 Gy per fraction was delivered every two weeks, for a total of 13 Gy over 26 weeks. Cyclophosphamide 200 mg/m2 was given intravenously every two weeks, one day before each radiation and immunotherapy administration.

This clonotype was counted at least ten times. The clone's antigen remains unknown. No qualities accompany the bases; no much larger clone lies one base away. The sample's time point label is to be understood as: after trial treatment. The sample's treatment or condition label, decoded: LDRT plus nivolumab, ipilimumab, low-dose cyclophosphamide and aspirin (RACIN trial). Donors were enrolled in RACIN, a single-arm phase I dose-escalation trial in which nivolumab, ipilimumab, aspirin, low-dose cyclophosphamide and low-dose radiotherapy were combined. To be eligible, a patient needed to have an advanced solid tumor that was TIL-negative. The CDR3 runs 11 residues from the cysteine to the phenylalanine. Of all the DNA, just the CDR3 is kept, 33 bases in frame from base 1. At the junction V is shortened by 8 bases and J by 3 bases, with 8 bases in between. Per the germline V gene, MDHEN is the CDR1 and SYDVKM is the CDR2.

Data came from an Illumina HiSeq 2500. First-strand cDNA was synthesized with Superscript III and a set of TRAV- and TRBV-specific primers, covering both TCRalpha and TCRbeta chains. An approximately 20-cycle PCR with Phusion amplified the TCRs, pairing a constant-region primer with the adapter that was attached to the V primers. Isolated mRNA was amplified with the MessageAmp II aRNA Amplification Kit, using a roughly 15-hour in vitro transcription at 37°C. The Dynabeads mRNA DIRECT Purification Kit was used to isolate the mRNA for TCR sequencing. Indexed Illumina adapters were added in a second Phusion PCR of 20 to 30 cycles, after which AMPure XP beads were used to purify the products. The original pipeline was this. Custom Perl scripts were used to pool TCR sequences that encoded the same protein, to remove out-of-frame sequences, and to calculate the abundance of each clonotype. Any TCR sequence backed by just one read was left out of the analysis. Among the metrics used to describe the repertoires were Shannon entropy, Gini index, clonality, richness, and the frequency of TCRs shared between repertoires. The raw public data were reprocessed by TCRdb itself: fastp quality trimming at Q25, MiXCR clonotype calling, in-frame beta chains only. Each CDR3 protein gets just one entry, which takes the most common genes and DNA from the rows behind it. The V and J calls, along with clone size, are taken from TCRdb and not from the paper's own processing. This sample has nearly 60,000 distinct CDR3 sequences in its table, and about 23% of those were observed once. Jointly, the top ten make up 6.5% to 7% of the sample.

The chain employs TRBV28 and TRBJ2-7, with the identity of the D gene unclear. Sequenced here: PBMCs, sampled after low-dose radiotherapy plus immunotherapy. The source of this sequence is a male donor with prostate cancer. The nucleotide sequence is given as TGTGCCAGCGGGATCCGCTACGAGCAGTACTTC. It translates to CASGIRYEQYF. This CDR3, with the reference TRBV28 and TRBJ2-7 proteins standing in past its ends, gives the full variable domain DVKVTQSSRYLVKRTGEKVFLECVQDMDHENMFWYRQDPGLGLRLIYFSYDVKMKEKGDIPEGYSVSREKKERFSLILESASTNQTSMYLCASGIRYEQYFGPGTRLTVT.